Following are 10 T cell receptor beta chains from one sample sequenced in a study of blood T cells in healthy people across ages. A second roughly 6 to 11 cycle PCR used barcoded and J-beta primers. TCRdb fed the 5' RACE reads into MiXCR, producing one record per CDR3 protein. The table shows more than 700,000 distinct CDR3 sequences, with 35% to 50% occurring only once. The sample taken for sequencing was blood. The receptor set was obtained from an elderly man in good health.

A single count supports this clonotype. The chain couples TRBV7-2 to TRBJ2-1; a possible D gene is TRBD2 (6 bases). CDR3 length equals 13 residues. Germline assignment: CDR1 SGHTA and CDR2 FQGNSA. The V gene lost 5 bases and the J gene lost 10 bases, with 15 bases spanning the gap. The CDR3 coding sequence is TGTGCCAGCAGCGTGGGGACTTTGGGGGAGCAGTTCTTC. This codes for CASSVGTLGEQFF.

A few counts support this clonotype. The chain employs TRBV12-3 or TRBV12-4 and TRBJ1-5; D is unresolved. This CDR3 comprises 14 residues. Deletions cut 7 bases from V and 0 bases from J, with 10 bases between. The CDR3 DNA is TGTGCCAGCACCGACAACTATAGCAATCAGCCCCAGCATTTT. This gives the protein CASTDNYSNQPQHF.

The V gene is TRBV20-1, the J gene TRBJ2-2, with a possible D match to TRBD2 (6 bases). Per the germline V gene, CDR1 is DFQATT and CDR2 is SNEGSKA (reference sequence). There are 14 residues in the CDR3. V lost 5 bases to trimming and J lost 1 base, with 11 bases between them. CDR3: CSAPLGGNTGELFF. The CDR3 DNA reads TGCAGTGCTCCGCTCGGGGGGAACACCGGGGAGCTGTTTTTT.

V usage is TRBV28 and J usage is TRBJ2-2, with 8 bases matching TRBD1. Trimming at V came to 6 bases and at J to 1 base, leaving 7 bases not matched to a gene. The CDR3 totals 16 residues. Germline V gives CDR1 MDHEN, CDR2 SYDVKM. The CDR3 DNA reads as TGTGCCAGCAGCCCACTTGGGACAGGGAACACCGGGGAGCTGTTTTTT. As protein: CASSPLGTGNTGELFF.

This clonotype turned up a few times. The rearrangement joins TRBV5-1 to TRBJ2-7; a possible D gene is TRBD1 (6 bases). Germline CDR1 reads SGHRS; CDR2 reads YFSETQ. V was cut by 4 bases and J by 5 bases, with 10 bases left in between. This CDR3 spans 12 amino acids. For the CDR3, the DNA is TGCGCCAGCAGCCTACAGGGCCACGAGCAGTACTTC. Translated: CASSLQGHEQYF.

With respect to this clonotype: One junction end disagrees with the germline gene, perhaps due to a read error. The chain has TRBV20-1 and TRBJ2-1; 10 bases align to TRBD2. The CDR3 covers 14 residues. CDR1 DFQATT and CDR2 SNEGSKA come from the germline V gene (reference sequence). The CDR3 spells CRAKPSGGYNEQFF. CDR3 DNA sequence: TGCAGAGCTAAGCCTAGCGGGGGTTACAATGAGCAGTTCTTC.

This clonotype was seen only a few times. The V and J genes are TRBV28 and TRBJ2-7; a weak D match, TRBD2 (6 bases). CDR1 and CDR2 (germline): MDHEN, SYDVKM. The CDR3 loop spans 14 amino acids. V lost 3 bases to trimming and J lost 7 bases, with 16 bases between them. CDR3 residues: CASSFYGGTYEQYF. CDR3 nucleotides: TGTGCCAGCAGTTTTTACGGCGGGACTTATGAGCAGTACTTC.

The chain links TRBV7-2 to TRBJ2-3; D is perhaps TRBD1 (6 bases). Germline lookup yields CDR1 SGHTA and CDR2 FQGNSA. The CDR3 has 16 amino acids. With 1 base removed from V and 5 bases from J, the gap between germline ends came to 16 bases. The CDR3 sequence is CASSLGSAGVGDTQYF. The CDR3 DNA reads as TGTGCCAGCAGCTTAGGTTCCGCAGGGGTCGGAGATACGCAGTATTTT.

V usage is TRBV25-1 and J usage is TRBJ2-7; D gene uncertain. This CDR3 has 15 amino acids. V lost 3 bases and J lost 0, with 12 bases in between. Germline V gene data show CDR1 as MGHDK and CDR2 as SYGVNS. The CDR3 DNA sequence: TGTGCCAGCAGTGAGTACATGGGTAGCTCCTACGAGCAGTACTTC. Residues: CASSEYMGSSYEQYF.

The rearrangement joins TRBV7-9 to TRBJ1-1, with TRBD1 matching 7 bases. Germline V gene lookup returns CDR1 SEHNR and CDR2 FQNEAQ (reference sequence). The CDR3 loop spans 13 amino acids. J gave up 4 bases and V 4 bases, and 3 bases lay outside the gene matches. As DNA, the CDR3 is TGTGCCAGCAGCTCACAGGGGCGCACTGAAGCTTTCTTT. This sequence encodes CASSSQGRTEAFF.